These 9 T cell receptor beta chains originate from one sample sequenced in a study of OX40 agonist ivuxolimab in advanced cancers. Repertoires were generated with immunoSEQ multiplex PCR, while TCRdb's copy carries only in-frame clones and drops some. The sample shows about 68,000 clones, about 84% of them seen only once. This material consisted of CD4+ or CD8+ T cells sorted from blood, taken in a trial of the OX40 agonist ivuxolimab. These receptors all come from an adult with an advanced solid tumor such as melanoma, head and neck, liver or kidney cancer.

The chain carries TRBV10-3 and TRBJ1-6; no firm D call. Deletions cut 0 bases from V and 10 bases from J, with 4 bases between. Germline V gene lookup returns CDR1 ENHRY and CDR2 SYGVKD. This CDR3 contains 12 residues. The CDR3 DNA is TGTGCCATCAGTGAGTCGGAGTCACCCCTCCACTTT. This translates into CAISESESPLHF.

In its sample, this clone was seen a few times. CDR3 nucleotides: TGTGCCAGCAGCTTATCTCCAGCGGGGGCCACCGGGGAGCTGTTTTTT. Encoded protein: CASSLSPAGATGELFF. The gene calls are TRBV7-2 and TRBJ2-2; 8 bases are a match to TRBD2. Germline loops: CDR1 SGHTA, CDR2 FQGNSA. The CDR3 has 16 residues. V dropped 2 bases and J dropped 4; count of bases not matched to a gene: 6.

The V call is TRBV11-3, the J call TRBJ2-2; D possibly uses TRBD1 or TRBD2 (5 bases each). This CDR3 comprises 16 residues. CDR1 is SGHNT and CDR2 is YENEEA in the germline V gene. Deletions cut 5 bases from V and 5 bases from J, with 18 bases between. This CDR3 reads CASSKKGPTVTGELFF. CDR3 coding DNA: TGTGCCAGCAGCAAAAAGGGACCGACTGTTACCGGGGAGCTGTTTTTT.

The chain combines TRBV7-2 with TRBJ1-1, with D perhaps matching TRBD1 (6 bases). This CDR3 is built from 15 residues. Germline loops: CDR1 SGHTA, CDR2 FQGNSA. Trimming took off 0 bases at V and 1 base at J, with 9 bases between the two ends. The chain's CDR3 is CASSLAGTRNTEAFF. The DNA of the CDR3 is TGTGCCAGCAGCTTAGCCGGGACACGGAACACTGAAGCTTTCTTT.

V and J are TRBV5-7 and TRBJ2-1; 11 bases line up with TRBD2. TRBV5-7 is flagged as an ORF with uncertain function. CDR3 length equals 14 residues. Trimming removed 0 bases from V and 9 bases from J; junction bases left unmatched: 2. In nucleotides, the CDR3 is TGTGCCAGCAGCTTGGTAGCGGGGGGGCCTGAGCAGTTCTTC. Amino acid sequence: CASSLVAGGPEQFF.

The chain joins TRBV6-6 to TRBJ2-7; tentatively, D is TRBD1 or TRBD2 (5 bases each). Deletions cut 2 bases from V and 2 bases from J, with 13 bases between. The CDR3 covers 15 residues. Germline CDR1 is MNHNY and CDR2 is SVGAGI (reference sequence). CDR3 sequence: CASSYQDGATYEQYF. CDR3 DNA: TGTGCCAGCAGTTACCAGGACGGGGCCACCTACGAGCAGTACTTC.

This chain joins TRBV6-5 and TRBJ1-1; D gene uncertain. Germline values: CDR1 MNHEY, CDR2 SVGAGI. V gave up 1 base and J gave up 0 bases, with 12 bases separating them. The CDR3 consists of 16 residues. CDR3 residues: CASSYFMGGLNTEAFF. The CDR3 bases are TGTGCCAGCAGTTACTTTATGGGCGGCCTGAACACTGAAGCTTTCTTT.

Only one count was recorded for this clone. V is TRBV19 and J is TRBJ2-3, with TRBD1 matching over 12 bases. Germline loops: CDR1 LNHDA, CDR2 SQIVND (reference sequence). Trimming cost V 0 bases and J 4 bases; bases outside gene matches: 11. The CDR3 has 19 amino acids. CDR3 DNA sequence: TGTGCCAGTAGTATAGATCATCTTACCGGGACAGGGGGCTCAGATACGCAGTATTTT. This gives the protein CASSIDHLTGTGGSDTQYF.

The chain couples TRBV6-6 to TRBJ2-1; TRBD1 is a possible D gene (5 bases). This CDR3 has 15 amino acids. Between the trimmed V and J ends, which lost 2 bases and 1 base, there was a span of 9 bases. Germline V gives CDR1 MNHNY, CDR2 SVGAGI (reference sequence). The CDR3 nucleotides read TGTGCCAGCAGTTACGACAGTCTATCCTACAATGAGCAGTTCTTC. It encodes CASSYDSLSYNEQFF.